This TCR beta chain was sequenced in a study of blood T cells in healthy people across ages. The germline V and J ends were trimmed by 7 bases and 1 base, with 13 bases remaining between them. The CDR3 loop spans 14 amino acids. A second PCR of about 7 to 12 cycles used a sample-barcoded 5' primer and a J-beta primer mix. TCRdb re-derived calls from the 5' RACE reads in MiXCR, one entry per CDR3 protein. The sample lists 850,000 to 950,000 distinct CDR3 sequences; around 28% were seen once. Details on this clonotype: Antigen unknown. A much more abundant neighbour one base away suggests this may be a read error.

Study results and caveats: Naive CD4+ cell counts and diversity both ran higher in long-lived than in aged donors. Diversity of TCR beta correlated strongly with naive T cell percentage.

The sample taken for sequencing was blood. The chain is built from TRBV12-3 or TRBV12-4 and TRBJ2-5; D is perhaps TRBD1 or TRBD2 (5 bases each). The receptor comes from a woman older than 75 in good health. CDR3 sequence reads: CASKTGALQETQYF. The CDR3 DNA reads TGTGCCAGCAAGACCGGGGCACTCCAAGAGACCCAGTACTTC.